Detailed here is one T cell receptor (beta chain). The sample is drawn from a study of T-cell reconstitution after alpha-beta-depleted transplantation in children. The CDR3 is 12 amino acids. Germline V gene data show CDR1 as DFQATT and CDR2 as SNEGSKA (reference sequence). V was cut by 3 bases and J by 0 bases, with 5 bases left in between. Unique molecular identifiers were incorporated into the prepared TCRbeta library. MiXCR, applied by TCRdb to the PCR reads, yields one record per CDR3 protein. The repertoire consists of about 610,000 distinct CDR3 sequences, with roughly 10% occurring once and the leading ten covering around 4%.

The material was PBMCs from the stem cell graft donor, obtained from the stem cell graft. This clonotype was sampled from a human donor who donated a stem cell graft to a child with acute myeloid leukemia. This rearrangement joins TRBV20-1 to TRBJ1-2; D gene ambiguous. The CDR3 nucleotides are TGCAGTGCTAGGGGCCCTAACTATGGCTACACCTTC. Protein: CSARGPNYGYTF.